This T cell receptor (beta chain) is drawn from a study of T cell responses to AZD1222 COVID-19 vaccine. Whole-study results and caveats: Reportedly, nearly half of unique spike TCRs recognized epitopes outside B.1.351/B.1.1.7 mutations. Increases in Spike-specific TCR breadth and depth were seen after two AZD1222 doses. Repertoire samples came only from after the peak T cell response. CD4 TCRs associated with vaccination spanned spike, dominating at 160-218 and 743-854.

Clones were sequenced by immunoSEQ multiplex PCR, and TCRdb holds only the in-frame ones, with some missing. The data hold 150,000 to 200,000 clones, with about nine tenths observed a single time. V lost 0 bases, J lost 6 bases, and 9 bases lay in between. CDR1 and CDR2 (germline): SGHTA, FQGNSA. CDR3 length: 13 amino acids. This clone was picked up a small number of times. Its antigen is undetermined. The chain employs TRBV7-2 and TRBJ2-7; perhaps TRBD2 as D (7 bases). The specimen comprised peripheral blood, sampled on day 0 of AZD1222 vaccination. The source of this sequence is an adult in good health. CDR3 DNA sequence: TGTGCCAGCAGCTTAGCGGGGGGGCCCGAGCAGTACTTC. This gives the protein CASSLAGGPEQYF.